Below, 28 T cell receptor beta chains from the same sample are listed, as sequenced in a study of T-cell memory formation after mild COVID-19. Via MiXCR, TCRdb re-called the 5' RACE reads, giving one row per CDR3 protein. The repertoire includes 110,000 to 150,000 distinct CDR3 sequences, under 30% of them detected once, and around a quarter sits in the top ten. Material for sequencing was PBMCs or a T cell subset sorted from them (not recorded which). Receptors originate from an adult woman who had mild COVID-19 (a few samples of this study predate the infection). Cell type and time point are not known.

The chain couples TRBV4-2 to TRBJ2-1, with TRBD2 identical over 7 bases. Germline lookup yields CDR1 LGHNA and CDR2 YNFKEQ. Unmatched junction bases numbered 12, after V lost 5 bases and J lost 8 bases. The CDR3 totals 15 residues. In DNA form, the CDR3 reads TGTGCCAGCAGCGAATGGACTAGTGGTTCCCATGAGCAGTTCTTC. Residues: CASSEWTSGSHEQFF.

The gene calls are TRBV27 and TRBJ2-7, with D possibly being TRBD1 (5 bases). V was trimmed by 2 bases and J by 5 bases, leaving 13 bases between them. Germline V gene data show CDR1 as MNHEY and CDR2 as SMNVEV (reference sequence). The CDR3 is made up of 14 amino acids. CDR3: CASSLVSTVHEQYF. The CDR3 nucleotides read TGTGCCAGCAGTTTAGTCTCGACAGTCCACGAGCAGTACTTC.

This clonotype was seen a few times. This rearrangement joins TRBV7-8 to TRBJ2-1; D not resolved. V was trimmed by 2 bases and J by 9 bases, leaving 14 bases between them. This CDR3 region has 14 residues. Per germline, CDR1 SGHVS and CDR2 FQNEAQ. CDR3 protein: CASSLWAGKPEQFF. CDR3 DNA: TGTGCCAGCAGCTTATGGGCAGGAAAGCCTGAGCAGTTCTTC.

The gene calls are TRBV29-1 and TRBJ1-2; no reliable D call. The CDR3 runs to 13 residues. Germline V lookup: CDR1 SQVTM, CDR2 ANQGSEA. V dropped 7 bases and J dropped 7 bases, with 19 bases sitting between them. The CDR3 protein is CSAIFHVVGGYTF. CDR3 nucleotide sequence: TGCAGCGCCATATTCCATGTTGTAGGTGGCTACACCTTC.

This clonotype has more than one count but fewer than ten. In DNA, the CDR3 is TGCGCCAGCAGCGGCCTAACTAGCGACACAGGTGACTACGAGCAGTACTTC. Its protein is CASSGLTSDTGDYEQYF. The chain employs TRBV5-1 and TRBJ2-7, with 7 bases fitting TRBD2. This CDR3 region has 17 residues. CDR1 SGHRS and CDR2 YFSETQ come from the germline V gene. With 4 bases clipped from V and 3 bases from J, the junction kept 16 bases outside the gene matches. The full variable domain, in which reference TRBV5-1 and TRBJ2-7 provide the parts outside the CDR3, is KAGVTQTPRYLIKTRGQQVTLSCSPISGHRSVSWYQQTPGQGLQFLFEYFSETQRNKGNFPGRFSGRQFSNSRSEMNVSTLELGDSALYLCASSGLTSDTGDYEQYFGPGTRLTVT.

The chain links TRBV7-9 to TRBJ2-5; unclear D gene. The V end was cut by 1 base, the J end by 5 bases, with 11 bases between. CDR3 size: 14 residues. Germline V lookup: CDR1 SEHNR, CDR2 FQNEAQ (reference sequence). The CDR3 DNA is TGTGCCAGCAGCTTAGTTAATGGGGTGGAGACCCAGTACTTC. Residues: CASSLVNGVETQYF.

This clonotype was recorded a few times. This rearrangement joins TRBV4-1 to TRBJ2-7, with 8 bases that match TRBD1. This CDR3 comprises 16 residues. Germline V gene lookup returns CDR1 MGHRA and CDR2 YSYEKL. V was pared by 0 bases and J by 5 bases, with 9 bases of the junction left unmatched. The CDR3 loop reads CASSQEGYRGAHEQYF. The CDR3 region has the DNA TGCGCCAGCAGCCAAGAGGGGTACAGGGGGGCCCACGAGCAGTACTTC.

J is TRBJ2-3 and V is TRBV20-1; tentative D call: TRBD2 (5 bases). The germline V and J ends were trimmed by 4 bases and 5 bases, with 10 bases remaining between them. This CDR3 has 12 amino acids. CDR1 and CDR2 (germline): DFQATT, SNEGSKA (reference sequence). DNA of the CDR3: TGCAGTGCTAACACCCGGGGAGATACGCAGTATTTT. Translation: CSANTRGDTQYF.

This clonotype turned up a few times. The rearrangement joins TRBV12-3 or TRBV12-4 to TRBJ2-5; TRBD2 aligns across 7 bases. This CDR3 region has 13 residues. V was clipped by 2 bases and J by 3 bases; unmatched bases: 0. The CDR3, as DNA: TGTGCCAGCAGTTTACTAGCGGAAGAGACCCAGTACTTC. Translating gives CASSLLAEETQYF.

This clonotype was seen a few times. This rearrangement joins TRBV11-2 to TRBJ2-1; possibly TRBD2 for D (7 bases). This CDR3 comprises 17 residues. Germline V gene lookup returns CDR1 SGHAT and CDR2 FQNNGV. Deletions cut 0 bases from V and 3 bases from J, with 15 bases between. CDR3 DNA: TGTGCCAGCAGCTTAGAGGGAGGGGGGGGTTTCTACAATGAGCAGTTCTTC. This codes for CASSLEGGGGFYNEQFF.

This clonotype was seen only a few times. V usage is TRBV7-6 and J usage is TRBJ1-2; D is ambiguous. V lost 4 bases and J lost 4, with 16 bases in between. CDR1 SGHVS and CDR2 FNYEAQ come from the germline V gene. The CDR3 runs 15 residues. The chain's CDR3 is CASSSTTDPGYGYTF. In DNA, the CDR3 is TGTGCCAGCAGCTCCACGACTGATCCTGGCTATGGCTACACCTTC.

This clonotype came up a few times. The rearrangement links TRBV12-3 or TRBV12-4 to TRBJ2-1; tentative D call: TRBD1 (6 bases). The CDR3 is 17 amino acids. Deletions cut 3 bases from V and 4 bases from J, with 19 bases between. The CDR3 DNA sequence: TGTGCCAGCAGTTTCCCAGGCCGGGACACAAAATACAATGAGCAGTTCTTC. It codes for CASSFPGRDTKYNEQFF.

This clonotype was detected a few times. This CDR3 is CASSSHRDAGGELFF. In nucleotides, the CDR3 is TGTGCCAGCAGTTCACATAGGGACGCAGGCGGGGAGCTGTTTTTT. The rearrangement links TRBV27 to TRBJ2-2; possibly TRBD1 or TRBD2 for D (5 bases each). V lost 4 bases to trimming and J lost 7 bases, with 16 bases between them. CDR1 and CDR2 from the germline V gene are MNHEY and SMNVEV (reference sequence). This CDR3 comprises 15 residues.

To note about this clonotype: Its ends do not fully match the called genes, so a read error is possible. The chain carries TRBV5-1 and TRBJ1-2; D might be TRBD1 (5 bases). The CDR3 loop spans 16 amino acids. Germline V gives CDR1 SGHRS, CDR2 YFSETQ. This CDR3 is CAISDTLPWDPEGYTF. CDR3 DNA sequence: TGCGCCATCAGCGATACTTTACCCTGGGACCCAGAAGGCTACACCTTC.

The V call is TRBV7-6, the J call TRBJ2-3; perhaps TRBD1 as D (6 bases). Trimming took 1 base from V and 5 from J, leaving 10 bases between them. The CDR3 is made up of 14 amino acids. In germline, CDR1 is SGHVS, CDR2 FNYEAQ. CDR3 coding DNA: TGTGCCAGCAGCTTAGATACAGGGAGAGATACGCAGTATTTT. Translation gives CASSLDTGRDTQYF.

V is TRBV5-6 and J is TRBJ2-7; 9 bases are a match to TRBD2. There are 11 residues in the CDR3. Germline loops: CDR1 SGHDT, CDR2 YYEEEE. With V trimmed by 4 bases and J by 9 bases, 2 bases remained unmatched. The CDR3 loop reads CASSSGGRQYF. The DNA of the CDR3 is TGTGCCAGCAGCAGCGGGGGGAGGCAGTACTTC.

This clonotype was seen a few times. This chain uses TRBV7-9 with TRBJ1-5; D ambiguous. Trimming removed 1 base at V and 0 bases at J, with 7 bases between. CDR3 size: 15 residues. In germline, CDR1 is SEHNR, CDR2 FQNEAQ (reference sequence). CDR3 nucleotide sequence: TGTGCCAGCAGCTTAGGACACTATAGCAATCAGCCCCAGCATTTT. It specifies CASSLGHYSNQPQHF.

This clonotype turned up a few times. The V and J genes are TRBV4-1 and TRBJ2-7, with D possibly matching TRBD1 (6 bases). V was trimmed by 2 bases and J by 2 bases, leaving 10 bases between them. The germline gives CDR1 MGHRA, CDR2 YSYEKL. The CDR3 has 14 amino acids. The CDR3 nucleotides read TGCGCCAGCAGCCAATTCCCAGGGGCCTACGAGCAGTACTTC. This gives the protein CASSQFPGAYEQYF.

V usage is TRBV12-3 or TRBV12-4 and J usage is TRBJ1-2, with D hard to call. V gave up 5 bases and J gave up 6 bases, with 16 bases separating them. The CDR3 has 14 amino acids. The CDR3 reads CASSALGPEDGYTF. The CDR3 DNA is TGTGCCAGCAGTGCCTTAGGGCCGGAAGATGGCTACACCTTC.

The rearrangement joins TRBV12-3 or TRBV12-4 to TRBJ2-3; 8 nucleotides align to TRBD2. J lost 4 bases, V lost 6 bases, and 3 bases had no gene match. The CDR3 is 13 amino acids. This CDR3 reads CASRPGGADTQYF. The CDR3 nucleotides read TGTGCCAGCAGACCGGGGGGGGCAGATACGCAGTATTTT.

As DNA, the CDR3 is TGTGCCAGCAGTGAAGGGGGCCGTATGCCTTATGGCTACACCTTC. Translation gives CASSEGGRMPYGYTF. V usage is TRBV6-1 and J usage is TRBJ1-2; D might be TRBD1 (5 bases). The germline V gene has CDR1 MNHNS and CDR2 SASEGT. V lost 1 base, J lost 5 bases, and 14 bases lay in between. The CDR3 has 15 amino acids.

The CDR3 loop is CATSDSDPYQPQHF. CDR3 coding DNA: TGTGCCACCAGTGACTCAGACCCCTATCAGCCCCAGCATTTT. The J gene is TRBJ1-5, the V gene TRBV24-1; D not resolved. Trimming pared 4 bases from V and 5 bases from J, leaving 11 bases between. CDR3 length: 14 amino acids. Germline values: CDR1 KGHDR, CDR2 SFDVKD.

The chain combines TRBV7-9 with TRBJ1-1; no clear D. Per the germline V gene, CDR1 is SEHNR and CDR2 is FQNEAQ (reference sequence). The CDR3 is 9 amino acids. Trimming shortened V by 11 bases and J by 6 bases, and 7 bases separated the two germline ends. The CDR3 sequence is CAARAEAFF. CDR3 in DNA: TGTGCCGCTAGGGCTGAAGCTTTCTTT. The complete variable domain, with remaining parts taken from reference TRBV7-9 and TRBJ1-1, reads DTGVSQNPRHKITKRGQNVTFRCDPISEHNRLYWYRQTLGQGPEFLTYFQNEAQLEKSRLLSDRFSAERPKGSFSTLEIQRTEQGDSAMYLCAARAEAFFGQGTRLTVV.

This clonotype came up many times. The chain uses TRBV5-1 and TRBJ2-3; 11 bases map to TRBD2. J gave up 2 bases and V 3 bases, and 5 bases lay outside the gene matches. From germline, CDR1 is SGHRS and CDR2 YFSETQ. The CDR3 totals 16 residues. As DNA, the CDR3 is TGCGCCAGCAGCTACTCGACTAGCGGGGTCACAGATACGCAGTATTTT. It specifies CASSYSTSGVTDTQYF.

This clonotype was seen more than once but under ten times. CDR3 protein: CASSLRLGGPGELFF. CDR3 sequence (DNA): TGTGCCAGCAGTTTACGGCTGGGGGGCCCCGGGGAGCTGTTTTTT. The rearrangement joins TRBV12-3 or TRBV12-4 to TRBJ2-2; either TRBD1 or TRBD2 may fit D (6 bases each). CDR3 size: 15 residues. V lost 2 bases, J lost 6 bases, and 13 bases lay in between.

Concerning this clonotype itself: The CDR3 end shows no conserved phenylalanine or tryptophan, and so a read error is likely. V and J are TRBV5-1 and TRBJ1-1; no definite D call. The germline V gene has CDR1 SGHRS and CDR2 YFSETQ. V was shortened by 2 bases and J by 0 bases, with 14 bases between the two germline ends. The CDR3 totals 16 residues. CDR3 loop: CASSFRPDIMNTEAFI. The CDR3 DNA reads TGCGCCAGCAGCTTTAGGCCAGACATCATGAACACTGAAGCTTTCATT.

V is TRBV27 and J is TRBJ1-2, with D possibly matching TRBD1 (5 bases). The CDR3 is 14 amino acids. The V gene lost 4 bases and the J gene lost 1 base, with 10 bases spanning the gap. Per the germline V gene, CDR1 is MNHEY and CDR2 is SMNVEV (reference sequence). CDR3 amino acids: CASSSGADNYGYTF. As DNA, the CDR3 is TGTGCCAGCAGTTCCGGGGCAGATAACTATGGCTACACCTTC.

The V call is TRBV27, the J call TRBJ2-1; D might be TRBD2 (6 bases). Trimming cost V 9 bases and J 2 bases, with 14 bases left between them. CDR1 is MNHEY, CDR2 SMNVEV, per germline (reference sequence). The CDR3 consists of 14 residues. The CDR3 spells CASTLGGAYNEQFF. The CDR3 DNA reads TGTGCCAGTACCTTGGGCGGGGCCTACAATGAGCAGTTCTTC.